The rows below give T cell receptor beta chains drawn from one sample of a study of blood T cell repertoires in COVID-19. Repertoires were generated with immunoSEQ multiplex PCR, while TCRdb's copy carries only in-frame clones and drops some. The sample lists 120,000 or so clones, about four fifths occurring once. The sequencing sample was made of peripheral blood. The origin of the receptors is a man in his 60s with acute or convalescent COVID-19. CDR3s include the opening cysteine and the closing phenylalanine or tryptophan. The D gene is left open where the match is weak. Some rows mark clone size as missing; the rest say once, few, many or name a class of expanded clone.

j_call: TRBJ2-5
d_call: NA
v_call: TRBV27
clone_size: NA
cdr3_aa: CATFPQQETQYF
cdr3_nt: TGTGCCACCTTCCCCCAGCAAGAGACCCAGTACTTC

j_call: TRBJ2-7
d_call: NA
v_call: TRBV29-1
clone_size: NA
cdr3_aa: CSAGGQSLEQYF
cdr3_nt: TGCAGCGCTGGGGGCCAATCCTTGGAGCAGTACTTC

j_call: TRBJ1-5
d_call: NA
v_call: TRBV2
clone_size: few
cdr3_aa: CASSGIGSGQPQHF
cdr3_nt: TGTGCCAGCTCGGGGATAGGCTCTGGTCAGCCCCAGCATTTT

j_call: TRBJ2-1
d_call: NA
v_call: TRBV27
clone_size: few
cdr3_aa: CASRRGGVNNEQFF
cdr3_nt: TGTGCCAGTAGGCGGGGCGGGGTTAACAATGAGCAGTTCTTC

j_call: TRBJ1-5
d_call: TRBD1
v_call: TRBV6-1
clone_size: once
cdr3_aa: CASSALTGAASNQPQHF
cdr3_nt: TGTGCCAGCAGTGCCTTGACAGGGGCGGCGAGCAATCAGCCCCAGCATTTT

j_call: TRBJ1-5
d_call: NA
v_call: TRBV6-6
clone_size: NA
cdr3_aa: CASSYSVRGRQPQHF
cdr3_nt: TGTGCCAGCAGTTACTCCGTACGGGGGAGGCAGCCCCAGCATTTT

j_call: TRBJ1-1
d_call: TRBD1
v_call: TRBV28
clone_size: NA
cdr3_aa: CASSGQGLRGAFF
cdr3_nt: TGTGCCAGCAGTGGACAGGGGCTGAGAGGAGCTTTCTTT

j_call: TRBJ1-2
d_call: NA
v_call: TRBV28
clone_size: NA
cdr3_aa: CASSSGRRDLGYTF
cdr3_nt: TGTGCCAGCAGTTCGGGAAGAAGGGATTTAGGCTACACCTTC

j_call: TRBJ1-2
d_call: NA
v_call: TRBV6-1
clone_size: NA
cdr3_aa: CASSESRRYGYTF
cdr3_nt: TGTGCCAGCAGTGAAAGTAGGAGGTATGGCTACACCTTC

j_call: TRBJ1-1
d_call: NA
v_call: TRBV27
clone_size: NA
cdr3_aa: CASSSLDRSNMEAFF
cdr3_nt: TGTGCCAGCAGTTCACTGGACAGATCGAACATGGAAGCTTTCTTT

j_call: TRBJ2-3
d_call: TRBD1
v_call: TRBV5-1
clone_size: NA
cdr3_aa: CASSLTGDVADTQYF
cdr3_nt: TGCGCCAGCAGCCTGACAGGGGATGTGGCAGATACGCAGTATTTT